This T cell receptor delta chain comes out of a study of DNA immune sequencing with unique molecular identifiers (dated by TCRdb to about 2020). General notes on the study: Immunomagnetic cell separation was used to enrich gammadelta T cells from buffy coats, and the genomic DNA of the enriched gammadelta T cells was then sequenced. gammadelta T cells were enriched from PBMC of approximately eleven healthy individuals by fluorescence-activated cell sorting. In the comparison of enriched versus non-enriched samples, 85 to 100 ng of enriched gammadelta T-cell DNA and approximately 0.91 ug of non-enriched PBMC DNA were sequenced. An ultrasensitive DNA-based TRD repertoire sequencing method using PCR-introduced unique molecular identifiers was developed and validated in the study. The method was checked using synthetic reference molecules and blood samples from healthy people. All donors were healthy people, and ten of the donors were profiled using sorted gammadelta T cells from peripheral blood. What the authors observed across the whole study: TRD repertoire diversity differed among healthy donors, and several donors were highly oligoclonal, with the top 5 clonotypes making up more than half of productive molecules. Among clonotypes in healthy donors, the most frequent TRD rearrangement was TRDV2 paired with TRDJ1. The primer-based approach cannot detect novel TRD sequences that are not targeted by the primers.

Relative to germline, V is 0 bases shorter and J is 4 bases shorter, with 17 bases between their ends. The CDR3 covers 16 residues, taking in both the cysteine and the phenylalanine. The CDR3 DNA has 48 bases and is translated from base 1. The germline V gene supplies CDR1 GEAIGNYY and CDR2 EKD. Libraries were prepared through multiplex PCR. Genomic DNA was amplified with a 32-plex assay using primers for all 8 TRDV and 4 TRDJ genes covering the CDR3. A 12-nucleotide UMI was attached over roughly 3 barcoding PCR cycles, and a second PCR was then run with Illumina adapter primers. AMPure XP beads were used for library purification, and library quality was checked on a Fragment Analyzer with the HS NGS Fragment kit. The sequencing was run with an Illumina MiniSeq mid-output kit, including roughly 18% PhiX, and 150 cycles of paired-end reads. In the paper's pipeline: MIGEC version 1.2.9 was used to process the reads, grouping the reads by UMI and building error-corrected consensus sequences. Post-processing used modified VDJtools version 1.2.1 scripts and the tcR R package. TCRdb recomputed clones from the public reads with CATT; identical DNA rows were then combined. What appears here as the V and J calls and clone size reflects TCRdb's work, not the paper's. The sample table holds under 3,000 delta-chain clones, of which roughly 14% were seen once. The ten largest make up roughly a fifth of the sample.

This clone counts as medium-sized (0.01 to 0.1%). Its antigen target is currently unknown. One base away there is no much larger clone; base qualities are not given. The chain was built from TRDV2 and TRDJ1; a confident D gene designation cannot be given. This sequence originates from a human donor in good health. Sequenced input: gamma-delta T cells from PBMCs. The CDR3 reads CACDTVGLHRGDKLIF. At the DNA level, the sequence is TGTGCCTGTGACACCGTGGGCCTCCACCGGGGCGATAAACTCATCTTT.